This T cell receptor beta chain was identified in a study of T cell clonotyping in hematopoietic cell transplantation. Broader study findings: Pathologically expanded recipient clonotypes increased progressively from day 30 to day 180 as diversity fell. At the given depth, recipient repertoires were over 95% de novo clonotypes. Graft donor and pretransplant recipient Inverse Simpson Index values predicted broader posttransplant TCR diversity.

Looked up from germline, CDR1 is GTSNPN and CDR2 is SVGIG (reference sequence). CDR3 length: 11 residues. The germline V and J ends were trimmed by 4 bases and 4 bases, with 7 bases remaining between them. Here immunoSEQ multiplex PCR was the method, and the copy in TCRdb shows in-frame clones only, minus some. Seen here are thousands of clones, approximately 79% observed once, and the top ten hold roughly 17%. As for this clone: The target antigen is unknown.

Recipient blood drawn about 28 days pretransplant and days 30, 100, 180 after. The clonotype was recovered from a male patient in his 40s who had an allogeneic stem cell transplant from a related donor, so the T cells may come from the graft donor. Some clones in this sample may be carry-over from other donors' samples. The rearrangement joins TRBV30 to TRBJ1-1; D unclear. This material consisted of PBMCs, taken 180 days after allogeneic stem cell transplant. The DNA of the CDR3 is TGTGCCTGGACCCGGAGCACTGAAGCTTTCTTT. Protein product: CAWTRSTEAFF.